The entry below gives a single T cell receptor (beta chain) sequence along with its context. This record belongs to a study of shared clonotypes between healthy human individuals. Naive CD8 populations comprised CD45RO-negative cells positively selected for CCR7, excluding terminally differentiated effector memory CD45RA+ cells. Here immunoSEQ multiplex PCR was the method, and the copy in TCRdb shows in-frame clones only, minus some. The sample includes about 750,000 clones, about 91% of them seen just once. V was clipped by 2 bases and J by 6 bases, with 8 bases between them. The CDR3 has 13 amino acids. Germline V gene data show CDR1 as MDHEN and CDR2 as SYDVKM.

This TCR was recovered from a man under 40 in good health. The chain links TRBV28 to TRBJ2-1, with D uncertain. Material for sequencing was naive CD8+ T cells sorted from blood. In DNA, the CDR3 is TGTGCCAGCAGTTTAGTTGAAGCCAATGAGCAGTTCTTC. Amino acid sequence: CASSLVEANEQFF. Full variable domain (missing parts from reference TRBV28 and TRBJ2-1): DVKVTQSSRYLVKRTGEKVFLECVQDMDHENMFWYRQDPGLGLRLIYFSYDVKMKEKGDIPEGYSVSREKKERFSLILESASTNQTSMYLCASSLVEANEQFFGPGTRLTVL.